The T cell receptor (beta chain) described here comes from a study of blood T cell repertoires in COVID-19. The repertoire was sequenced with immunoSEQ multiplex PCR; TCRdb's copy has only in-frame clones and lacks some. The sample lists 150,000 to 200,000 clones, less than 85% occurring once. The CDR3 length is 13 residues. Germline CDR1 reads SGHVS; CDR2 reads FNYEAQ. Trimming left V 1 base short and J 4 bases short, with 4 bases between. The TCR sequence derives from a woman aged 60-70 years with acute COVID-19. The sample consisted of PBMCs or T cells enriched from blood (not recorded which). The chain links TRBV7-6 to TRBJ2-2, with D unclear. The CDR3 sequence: CASSLVITGELFF. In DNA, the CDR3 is TGTGCCAGCAGCTTAGTAATCACCGGGGAGCTGTTTTTT.